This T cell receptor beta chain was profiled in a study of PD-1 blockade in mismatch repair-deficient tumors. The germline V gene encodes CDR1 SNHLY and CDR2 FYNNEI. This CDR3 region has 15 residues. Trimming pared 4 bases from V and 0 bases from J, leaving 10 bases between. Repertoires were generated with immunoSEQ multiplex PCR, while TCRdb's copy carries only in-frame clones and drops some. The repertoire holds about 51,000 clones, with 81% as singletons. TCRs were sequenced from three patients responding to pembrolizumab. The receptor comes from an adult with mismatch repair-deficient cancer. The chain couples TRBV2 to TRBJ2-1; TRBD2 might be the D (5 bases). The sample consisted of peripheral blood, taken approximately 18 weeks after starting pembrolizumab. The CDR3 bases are TGTGCCAGCAGTGGGCGGGTAAGCTCCTACAATGAGCAGTTCTTC. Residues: CASSGRVSSYNEQFF.